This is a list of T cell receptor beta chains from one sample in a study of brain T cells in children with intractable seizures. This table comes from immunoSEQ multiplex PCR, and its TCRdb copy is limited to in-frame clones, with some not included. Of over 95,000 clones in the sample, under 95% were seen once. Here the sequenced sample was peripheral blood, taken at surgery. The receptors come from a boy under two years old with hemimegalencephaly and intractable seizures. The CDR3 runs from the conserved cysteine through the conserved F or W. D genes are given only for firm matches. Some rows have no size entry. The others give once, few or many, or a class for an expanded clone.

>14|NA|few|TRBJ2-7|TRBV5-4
CASSLAGRPYEQYF
TGTGCCAGCAGCTTGGCAGGGAGACCCTACGAGCAGTACTTC
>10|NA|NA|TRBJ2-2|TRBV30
CAWGLLELFF
TGTGCCTGGGGACTCTTGGAGCTGTTTTTT
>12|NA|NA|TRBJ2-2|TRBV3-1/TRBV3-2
CASRVGGGELFF
TGTGCCAGCAGGGTCGGTGGCGGGGAGCTGTTTTTT
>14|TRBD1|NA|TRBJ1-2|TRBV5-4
CASSPGGGGYGYTF
TGTGCCAGCAGCCCGGGAGGGGGCGGCTATGGCTACACCTTC
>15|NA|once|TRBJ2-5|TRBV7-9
CASSPPRRDSETQYF
TGTGCCAGCAGCCCCCCACGCCGGGACTCAGAGACCCAGTACTTC
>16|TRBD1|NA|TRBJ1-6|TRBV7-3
CASSLGGQEVNSPLHF
TGTGCCAGCAGCTTAGGGGGACAGGAAGTAAATTCACCCCTCCACTTT
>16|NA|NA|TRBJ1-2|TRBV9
CASSVGEGSGGYGYTF
TGTGCCAGCAGCGTAGGGGAAGGGTCTGGCGGCTATGGCTACACCTTC
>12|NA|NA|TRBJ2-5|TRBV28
CASSLTQETQYF
TGTGCCAGCAGTTTAACCCAAGAGACCCAGTACTTC
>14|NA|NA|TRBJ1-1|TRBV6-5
CASSHDQDRTEAFF
TGTGCCAGCAGCCACGATCAAGACAGGACTGAAGCTTTCTTT
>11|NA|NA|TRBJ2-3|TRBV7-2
CASRQTDTQYF
TGTGCCAGCAGGCAAACAGATACGCAGTATTTT
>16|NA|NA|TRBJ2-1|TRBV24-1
CATSDPTPGRRNEQFF
TGTGCCACCAGTGACCCAACGCCGGGACGCCGCAATGAGCAGTTCTTC
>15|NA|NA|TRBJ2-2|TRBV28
CASGGGLASWGELFF
TGTGCCAGCGGTGGAGGGCTAGCTTCCTGGGGGGAGCTGTTTTTT
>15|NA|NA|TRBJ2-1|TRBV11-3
CASSPRGTAWDEQFF
TGTGCCAGCAGCCCTCGGGGGACAGCCTGGGATGAGCAGTTCTTC
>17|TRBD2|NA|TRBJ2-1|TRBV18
CASSPVLADLSYNEQFF
TGTGCCAGCTCACCCGTCCTAGCGGACCTCTCCTACAATGAGCAGTTCTTC
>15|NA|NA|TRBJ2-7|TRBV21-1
CASSPAGVPYYEQYF
TGTGCCAGCAGCCCAGCGGGAGTCCCTTACTACGAGCAGTACTTC
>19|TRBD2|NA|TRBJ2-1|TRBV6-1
CASSEGRSGRARGWNEQFF
TGTGCCAGCAGTGAGGGTAGGAGCGGGAGGGCCCGGGGATGGAATGAGCAGTTCTTC
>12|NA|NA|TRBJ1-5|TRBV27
CASREVNQPQHF
TGTGCCAGCAGGGAGGTCAATCAGCCCCAGCATTTT
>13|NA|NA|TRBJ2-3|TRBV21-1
CASFRGRTDTQYF
TGTGCCAGCTTCAGGGGGCGGACAGATACGCAGTATTTT
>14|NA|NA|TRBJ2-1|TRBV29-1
CSVEGSAYEDEQFF
TGCAGCGTTGAAGGCAGTGCCTACGAGGATGAGCAGTTCTTC
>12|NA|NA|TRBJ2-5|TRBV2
CASSDNLPTQYF
TGTGCCAGCAGTGACAACCTACCTACCCAGTACTTC
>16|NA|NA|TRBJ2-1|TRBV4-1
CASSPFQRTSYNEQFF
TGCGCCAGCAGCCCATTCCAGCGGACCTCCTACAATGAGCAGTTCTTC
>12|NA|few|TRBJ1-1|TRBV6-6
CASSETGTEAFF
TGTGCCAGCAGTGAGACGGGTACTGAAGCTTTCTTT
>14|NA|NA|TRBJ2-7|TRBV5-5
CASSLVGTGGEQYF
TGTGCCAGCAGCTTGGTCGGCACAGGAGGTGAGCAGTACTTC
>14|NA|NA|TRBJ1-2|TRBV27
CASSLYGQGYGYTF
TGTGCCAGCAGTTTATATGGCCAGGGCTATGGCTACACCTTC
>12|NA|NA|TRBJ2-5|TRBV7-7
CASSFGGGTQYF
TGTGCCAGCAGCTTTGGAGGGGGGACCCAGTACTTC
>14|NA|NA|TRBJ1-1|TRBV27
CASSWGGGNTEAFF
TGTGCCAGCAGTTGGGGAGGGGGGAACACTGAAGCTTTCTTT
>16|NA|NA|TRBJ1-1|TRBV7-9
CASSPPGGLRNTEAFF
TGTGCCAGCAGCCCACCGGGGGGGCTGAGGAACACTGAAGCTTTCTTT
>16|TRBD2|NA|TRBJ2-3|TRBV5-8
CASSLGLAGLTDTQYF
TGTGCCAGCAGCTTGGGACTAGCGGGGCTCACAGATACGCAGTATTTT
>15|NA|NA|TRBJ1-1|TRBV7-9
CASSLAGGMNTEAFF
TGTGCCAGCAGCTTAGCAGGGGGGATGAACACTGAAGCTTTCTTT
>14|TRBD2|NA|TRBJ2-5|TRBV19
CASSTRGGLETQYF
TGTGCCAGTAGTACCCGGGGGGGGCTGGAGACCCAGTACTTC
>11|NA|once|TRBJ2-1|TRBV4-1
CASSGSHEQFF
TGCGCCAGCAGTGGCTCCCATGAGCAGTTCTTC
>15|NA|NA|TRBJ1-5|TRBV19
CASSIVAGLLEPQHF
TGTGCCAGTAGTATAGTTGCAGGGCTCCTTGAGCCCCAGCATTTT
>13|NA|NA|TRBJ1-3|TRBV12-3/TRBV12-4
CASSLSSGNTIYF
TGTGCCAGCAGTCTAAGCTCTGGAAACACCATATATTTT
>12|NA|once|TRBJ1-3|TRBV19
CASGGTGNTIYF
TGTGCCAGTGGAGGGACCGGAAACACCATATATTTT
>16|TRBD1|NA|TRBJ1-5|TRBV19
CASSIARGQFIEPQHF
TGTGCCAGTAGTATAGCCAGGGGGCAATTTATTGAGCCCCAGCATTTT
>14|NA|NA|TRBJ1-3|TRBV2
CASSVLTGGNTIYF
TGTGCCAGCAGTGTACTCACAGGGGGAAACACCATATATTTT
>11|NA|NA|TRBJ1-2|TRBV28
CASSLTQGYTF
TGTGCCAGCAGTTTGACTCAAGGCTACACCTTC
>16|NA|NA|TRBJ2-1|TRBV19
CASTTRGAGSYNEQFF
TGTGCCAGTACGACACGCGGGGCCGGCTCCTACAATGAGCAGTTCTTC
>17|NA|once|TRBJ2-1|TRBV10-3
CAISLTNFASSYNEQFF
TGTGCCATCAGTCTGACTAATTTTGCGAGCTCCTACAATGAGCAGTTCTTC
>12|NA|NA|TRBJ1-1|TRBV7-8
CASSWSLTEAFF
TGTGCCAGCAGCTGGAGCCTTACTGAAGCTTTCTTT
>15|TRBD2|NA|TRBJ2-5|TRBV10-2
CASRRLAHYQETQYF
TGCGCCAGCAGAAGACTAGCGCACTACCAAGAGACCCAGTACTTC
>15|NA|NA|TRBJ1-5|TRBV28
CASSLSKFSNQPQHF
TGTGCCAGCAGTTTGAGCAAGTTTAGCAATCAGCCCCAGCATTTT
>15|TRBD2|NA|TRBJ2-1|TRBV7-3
CASSLIAGGKNEQFF
TGTGCCAGCAGCTTAATAGCGGGAGGGAAGAATGAGCAGTTCTTC
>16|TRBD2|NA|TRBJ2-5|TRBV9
CASSVVHLAGGETQYF
TGTGCCAGCAGCGTAGTCCACCTAGCGGGCGGGGAGACCCAGTACTTC
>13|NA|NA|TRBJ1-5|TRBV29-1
CSVGWDGNQPQHF
TGCAGCGTTGGGTGGGACGGCAATCAGCCCCAGCATTTT
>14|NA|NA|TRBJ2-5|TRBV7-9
CASTPKSGPETQYF
TGTGCCAGCACCCCCAAGTCGGGCCCGGAGACCCAGTACTTC
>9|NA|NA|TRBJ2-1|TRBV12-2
CASTGGQFF
TGTGCAAGTACCGGCGGGCAGTTCTTC